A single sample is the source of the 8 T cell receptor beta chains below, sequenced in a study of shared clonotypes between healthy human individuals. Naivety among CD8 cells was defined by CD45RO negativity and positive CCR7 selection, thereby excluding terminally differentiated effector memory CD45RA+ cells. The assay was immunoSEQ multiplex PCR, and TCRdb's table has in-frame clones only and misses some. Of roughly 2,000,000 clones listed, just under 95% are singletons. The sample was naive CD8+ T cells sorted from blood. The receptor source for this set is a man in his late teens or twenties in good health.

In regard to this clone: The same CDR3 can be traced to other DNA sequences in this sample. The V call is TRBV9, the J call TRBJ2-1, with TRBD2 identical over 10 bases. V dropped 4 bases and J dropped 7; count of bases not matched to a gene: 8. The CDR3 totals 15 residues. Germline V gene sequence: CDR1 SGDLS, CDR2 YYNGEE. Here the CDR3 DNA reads TGTGCCAGCAGCTTACGGACTAGCGGAACGAATGAGCAGTTCTTC. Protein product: CASSLRTSGTNEQFF.

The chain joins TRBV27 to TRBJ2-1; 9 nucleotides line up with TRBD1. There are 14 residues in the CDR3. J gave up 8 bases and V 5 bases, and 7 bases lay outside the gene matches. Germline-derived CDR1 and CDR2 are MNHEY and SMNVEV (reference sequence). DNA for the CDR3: TGTGCCAGCAGTCCGACCACAGGGGGCTATGAGCAGTTCTTC. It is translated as CASSPTTGGYEQFF.

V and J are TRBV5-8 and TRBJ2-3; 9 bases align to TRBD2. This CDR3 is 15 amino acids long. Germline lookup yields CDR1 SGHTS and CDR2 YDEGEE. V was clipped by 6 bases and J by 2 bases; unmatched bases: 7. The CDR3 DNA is TGTGCCAGCACCGTAGCGGGGGCAATCACAGATACGCAGTATTTT. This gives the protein CASTVAGAITDTQYF.

The CDR3: CASSSGLAGVTEQFF. In DNA form, the CDR3 reads TGTGCCAGCAGCTCGGGACTAGCGGGAGTCACTGAGCAGTTCTTC. This rearrangement joins TRBV7-2 to TRBJ2-1, with 14 bases matching TRBD2. Germline V gene sequence: CDR1 SGHTA, CDR2 FQGNSA. The V segment lost 4 bases and the J segment 9 bases; nucleotides outside the gene matches: 5. The CDR3 covers 15 residues.

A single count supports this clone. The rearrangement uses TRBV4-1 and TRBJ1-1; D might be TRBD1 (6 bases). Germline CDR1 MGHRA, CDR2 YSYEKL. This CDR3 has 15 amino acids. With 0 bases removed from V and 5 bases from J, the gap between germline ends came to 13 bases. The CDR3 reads CASSQDGRGGTEAFF. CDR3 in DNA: TGCGCCAGCAGCCAAGATGGGAGAGGGGGAACTGAAGCTTTCTTT.

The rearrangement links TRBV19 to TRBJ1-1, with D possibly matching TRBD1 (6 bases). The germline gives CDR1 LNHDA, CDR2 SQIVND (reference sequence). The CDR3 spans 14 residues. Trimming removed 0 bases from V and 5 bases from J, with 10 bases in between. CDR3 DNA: TGTGCCAGTAGTATAGAAGGGGGGAGGACTGAAGCTTTCTTT. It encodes CASSIEGGRTEAFF.

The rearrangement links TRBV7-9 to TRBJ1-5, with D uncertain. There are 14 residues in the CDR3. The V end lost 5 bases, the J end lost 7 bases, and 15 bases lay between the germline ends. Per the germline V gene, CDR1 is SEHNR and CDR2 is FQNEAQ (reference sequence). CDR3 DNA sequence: TGTGCCAGCAGCCAAACTGGAGGCGGGCAGCCCCAGCATTTT. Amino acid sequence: CASSQTGGGQPQHF.

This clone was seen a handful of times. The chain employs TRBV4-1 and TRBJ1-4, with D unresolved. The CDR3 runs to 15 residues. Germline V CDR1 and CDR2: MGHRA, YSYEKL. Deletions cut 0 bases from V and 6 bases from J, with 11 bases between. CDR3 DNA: TGCGCCAGCAGCCAAGAACGCTGGGAGGATGAAAAACTGTTTTTT. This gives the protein CASSQERWEDEKLFF.